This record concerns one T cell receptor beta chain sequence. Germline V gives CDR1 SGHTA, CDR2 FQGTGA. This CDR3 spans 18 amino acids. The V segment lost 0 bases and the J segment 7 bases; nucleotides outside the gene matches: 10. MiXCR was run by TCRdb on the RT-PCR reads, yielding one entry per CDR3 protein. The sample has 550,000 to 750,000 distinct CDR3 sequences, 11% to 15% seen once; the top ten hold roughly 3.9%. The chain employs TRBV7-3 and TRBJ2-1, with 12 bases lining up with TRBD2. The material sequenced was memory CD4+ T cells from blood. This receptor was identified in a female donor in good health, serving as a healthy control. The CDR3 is CASSLTFISTSGRNEQFF. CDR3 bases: TGTGCCAGCAGCTTAACGTTTATCTCCACTAGCGGGAGGAATGAGCAGTTCTTC.